This T cell receptor beta chain comes out of a study of blood T cell repertoires in COVID-19. Only in-frame clones appear in the TCRdb table, and some are missing; sequencing was by immunoSEQ multiplex PCR. The sample shows more than 300,000 clones, roughly 90% of them seen only once. Within the 2 weeks before study entry, each person in the exposed group met a COVID-19 case. V shed 5 bases and J 4 bases; nucleotides not matched to a gene: 9. The CDR3 length is 16 residues. Per germline, CDR1 LNHDA and CDR2 SQIVND (reference sequence). Sample: PBMCs or T cells enriched from blood (not recorded which). The source is a woman aged 25 to 39 who had been exposed to COVID-19. The genes are TRBV19 and TRBJ2-7; 12 positions match TRBD1. CDR3 region: CASSSPGTGGGYEQYF. The CDR3 nucleotides are TGTGCCAGTAGTTCCCCTGGGACAGGGGGCGGGTACGAGCAGTACTTC.